This T cell receptor (beta chain) came from a study of cytomegalovirus exposure and HLA in healthy donors (dated by TCRdb to between 2016 and 2019). For the study in its entirety: According to an earlier analysis of around 600 of the donors, about 190 million T cells yielded 117 million unique TCR beta sequences and 276 Gb of sequence data. Typing coverage varied by locus: about 620-630 donors for A, B, C, DRB1 and DQB1; 500 to 550 for DQA1; 600 to 610 for DPA1; 450 to 480 for DPB1. Donor age, sex, ethnicity and CMV serostatus were compiled together with the repertoire data. The T cell repertoires of around 670 subjects were profiled by immunosequencing and related to cytomegalovirus serostatus. The study aimed to test whether signatures of past pathogen exposure could be identified by cataloging public T cell receptors. To predict cytomegalovirus infection status, the study combined high-throughput TCR immunosequencing, statistical association of individual TCRs with disease status, and machine learning. Rather than using new phenotypic data, the later analysis identified candidate immune exposures from TCR beta sequences and from how often those sequences occurred across donors. Of the roughly 400 genotyped donors, around 81% fell in the genetic ancestry cluster associated with self-reported Caucasian donors. An early release covering just under 650 HLA-typed donors comprised about 300 gigabases of sequencing data and tens of millions of unique TCR sequences. An earlier analysis of several hundred of the donors applied high-throughput TCR beta sequencing to assess whether each TCR beta V gene segment acted as functional or pseudogenic. In addition to the first cohort of approximately 650 subjects, a separate validation cohort of 100 to 150 different subjects was used. A later analysis re-analyzed previously published TCR beta repertoires from approximately 670 donors and added high-resolution HLA genotyping to study TCR occurrence patterns. Every repertoire in the discovery cohort had been generated on one and the same sequencing platform. In a later genetic analysis, genome-wide SNP genotypes for about three fifths of the roughly 670 donors were used, and that subset was treated as a discovery cohort. Class I and class II HLA loci were covered by the typing at four-digit resolution. Among a few hundred genotyped donors of the cohort, an average of about 240,000 unique TCR beta nucleotide sequences were sequenced per donor, roughly a sixth of them non-productive. Several DR-DQ haplotypes were handled as single units for association and clustering, since linkage in the cohort was strong.

The cohort consisted of 666 healthy bone marrow donors. At the time of sampling, all cohort members were nominally healthy, though unrecorded immune exposures were likely present. The donor was CMV seronegative and was included in the group of about 350 seronegative cohort members. Every donor gave a peripheral blood sample, and the peripheral blood mononuclear cells from that sample were used for TCR beta sequencing. The Qiagen DNeasy Blood Extraction Kit was used to extract genomic DNA from the blood cell samples. Counted from cysteine to phenylalanine, this CDR3 has 18 amino acids. Of all the DNA, just the CDR3 is kept, 54 bases in frame from base 1. Trimming removed 5 bases from V and 0 bases from J; the gene matches leave 13 bases unexplained. Taken from the germline V gene, the CDR1 and CDR2 loops are SNHLY and FYNNEI. The paper's findings and limits, for the study overall: A few of the identified cytomegalovirus-associated TCR beta chains were confirmed in vitro to be specific for cytomegalovirus antigens. In a later analysis, TCR association rates were found to vary across HLA loci, with the most associated TCRs seen for DRB1 alleles and the fewest for HLA-C alleles. Because some donors lacked HLA typing at each locus, the association tests relied only on the typed subset. This cohort had only TCR beta chains sequenced, and the lack of alpha or paired-chain data limited which features could be detected. In a later genetic analysis, a missense DCLRE1C variant was associated with V-gene and J-gene trimming of TCR beta chains, and the association was replicated in an independent cohort. In a later analysis, HLA-associated TCR beta chains showed more clonal expansion and lower generation probabilities than non-associated chains that were equally common. A cluster of highly shared sequence variants was judged likely to be a technical artifact of the sequencing pipeline. The study gave a list of roughly 150 TCR beta chains associated with cytomegalovirus. The authors suggested that the approach could potentially be generalized to other disease states and immunological phenotypes. Across donors, most TCR sequences were observed very rarely, whereas some public TCRs were present in many individuals. Strong co-occurrence of HLA alleles, especially DR and DQ, made assigning TCR associations to individual alleles difficult. In a later genetic analysis, fewer N-insertions in productive TCRs were reported among donors in an Asian-associated ancestry cluster than the approximately 670-donor mean. Because the 87-base-pair reads could not distinguish some IMGT-functional V segments, including TRBV6-2 and TRBV6-3, those segments were excluded. Presence/absence analyses assumed roughly uniform sequencing depth across donors, an assumption that may not hold. Broadly in line with IMGT annotations, most TCR beta V segments showed up in productive rearrangements about 87% or about 30% of the time in an earlier analysis of approximately 640 of the donors. Linkage disequilibrium might explain the correlated functional status among segregating V segments, but an unknown experimental factor could not be ruled out. The classifier was reported to diagnose cytomegalovirus status with high specificity and sensitivity in both the original cohort and the validation cohort. A later analysis found that most CMV-associated TCR beta chains appeared HLA-restricted, with HLA associations seemingly driven largely by CMV exposure. A further reported finding was that TCR beta sequences accurately predicted the HLA-A and HLA-B alleles for most subjects in the first cohort. In a later analysis, several top co-occurrence clusters were reported to appear linked to parvovirus B19, influenza, CMV and Epstein-Barr virus. At a false discovery rate of 0.05, a later analysis linked approximately 18,000 TCR beta sequences to specific HLA alleles. Immune exposure information for the cohort was limited to CMV serostatus. Because counts were too low, 15 or so rarely observed V segments, including chromosome 9 orphons, were excluded from the earlier analysis of fewer than 650 of the donors.

The library was made by the immunoSEQ multiplex PCR assay. A mixture of 60 forward primers for TCR Vbeta segments and 13 reverse primers for TCR Jbeta segments was used in the multiplex PCR. A multiplex PCR assay on genomic DNA amplified the CDR3 region of rearranged TCR beta genes. On the Illumina HiSeq System, the amplified TCR beta libraries were sequenced as 87-base-pair reads. The paper's processing steps were these. Across the 500 to 750 repertoires, a later analysis counted tens of millions of unique TCR beta chains, roughly 11 million of which were shared by at least two donors. To remove PCR and sequencing errors, raw reads were error-corrected and collapsed into unique sequences using a nearest-neighbor algorithm that merged closely related sequences. Alignment of CDR3 sequences to IMGT reference sequences was used to assign V, D and J gene segments. For a sequence to be retained, a match of at least six nucleotides was required to both a V gene segment and a J gene segment. A rearrangement was called productive if the CDR3 had no stop codons and remained in frame with V and J, and every other rearrangement was called non-productive. CDR3 was defined by IMGT convention, running from the second conserved V-encoded cysteine to the conserved J-encoded phenylalanine. The earlier analysis of about 500 of the donors excluded sequences that lacked an unambiguous match to a single V gene segment. An earlier analysis of several hundred of the donors called V segments functional above 56.7% productive rearrangements and segregating when the between-donor standard deviation exceeded 5%. A statistical classification framework was built for diagnosing cytomegalovirus status from the catalog of TCR beta chain sequences. In a later analysis, TCR nucleotide sequences were compared against IMGT/GENE-DB human TR gene sequences so that V and J genes could be assigned. The TCRdist pipeline was used in a later analysis to assign CDR3 sequences and most-parsimonious VDJ recombination scenarios. In a later analysis, every TCR beta chain was defined by the combination of its CDR3 amino acid sequence and its V-gene family, and reads without a unique V-gene family were dropped. To address suspected cross-contamination and a sequencing artifact, a later analysis removed around 600 highly shared, low-generation-probability nucleotide sequences. In a later analysis, a clonal expansion index was calculated for each public chain from normalized within-repertoire ranks of inferred template counts. A later analysis computed generation probabilities with a VDJ recombination model fitted to out-of-frame rearrangements, and checked the results against IGoR. Hypergeometric tests were used in a later analysis to score TCR-TCR, TCR-HLA and TCR-CMV co-occurrence, with a repertoire-size bias correction applied to the TCR pairs. False discovery rates were estimated in a later analysis by permuting HLA or CMV assignments 20 times. In a later analysis, co-occurring TCRs were grouped with DBSCAN, and TCRdist sequence similarity was added when clustering was performed within HLA-allele-positive subsets. Repertoires with fewer than 30,000 or more than 120,000 public chains, plus five repertoires with anomalous nucleotide sharing, were excluded from co-occurrence clustering. Held by TCRdb, this immuneACCESS table contains in-frame sequences only and omits some clones. Under half of the omission traces to an unresolved V gene where checked; the cause of the rest is unknown. The V and J calls and clone size come from that table; D and trimming were worked out from the DNA. The table for this sample lists over 85,000 clones; approximately 78% of them were counted only once. Around 1.2% of the sample is held by the ten biggest clonotypes.

This clone showed up just a few times. Its antigen remains undetermined. The input lacks base qualities; no much larger clone sits a single base away. The sequence is built from TRBV2 and TRBJ2-4; 7 bases in the junction line up with TRBD2. This TCR was sampled from a woman aged 30 to 39 in good health and CMV-seronegative. The specimen was PBMCs. This receptor has the CDR3 CASSLTSTNWRAKNIQYF. DNA sequence: TGTGCCAGCAGTCTGACTAGCACCAATTGGAGAGCCAAAAACATTCAGTACTTC.